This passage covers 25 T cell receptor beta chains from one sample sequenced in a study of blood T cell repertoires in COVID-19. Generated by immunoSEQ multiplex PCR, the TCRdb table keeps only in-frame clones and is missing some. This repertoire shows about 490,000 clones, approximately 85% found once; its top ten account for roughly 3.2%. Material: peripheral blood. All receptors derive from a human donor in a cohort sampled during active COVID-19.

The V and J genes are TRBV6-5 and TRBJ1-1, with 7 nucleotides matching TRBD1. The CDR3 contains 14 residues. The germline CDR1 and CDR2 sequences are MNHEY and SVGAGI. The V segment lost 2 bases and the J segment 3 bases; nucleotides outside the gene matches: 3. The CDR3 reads CASSYAGGYTEAFF. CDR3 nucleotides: TGTGCCAGCAGTTACGCAGGGGGATACACTGAAGCTTTCTTT.

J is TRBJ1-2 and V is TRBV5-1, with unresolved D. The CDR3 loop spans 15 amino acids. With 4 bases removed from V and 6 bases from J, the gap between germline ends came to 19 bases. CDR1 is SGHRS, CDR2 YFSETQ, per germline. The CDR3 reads CASSQPPGEGDGYTF. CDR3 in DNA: TGCGCCAGCAGCCAACCTCCCGGGGAGGGAGATGGCTACACCTTC.

CDR3: CASSFVPGSPYEQYF. The CDR3 coding sequence is TGTGCCAGCAGCTTCGTTCCGGGTTCGCCCTACGAGCAGTACTTC. The gene calls are TRBV7-2 and TRBJ2-7; D unresolved. The CDR3 runs to 15 residues. Looked up from germline, CDR1 is SGHTA and CDR2 is FQGNSA. V was shortened by 3 bases and J by 2 bases, with 14 bases between the two germline ends.

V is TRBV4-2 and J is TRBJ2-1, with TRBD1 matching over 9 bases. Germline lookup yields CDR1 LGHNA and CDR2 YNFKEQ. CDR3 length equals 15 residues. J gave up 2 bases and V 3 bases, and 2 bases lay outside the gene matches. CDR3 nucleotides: TGTGCCAGCAGCCAGGGGACAGGGCCCTACAATGAGCAGTTCTTC. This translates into CASSQGTGPYNEQFF.

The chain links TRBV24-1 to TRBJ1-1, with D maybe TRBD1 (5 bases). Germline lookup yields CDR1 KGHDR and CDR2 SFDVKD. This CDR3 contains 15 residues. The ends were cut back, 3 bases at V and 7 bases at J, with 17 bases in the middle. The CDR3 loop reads CATSDPRRGRGEAFF. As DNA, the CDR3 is TGTGCCACCAGTGATCCCAGGCGAGGGAGGGGTGAAGCTTTCTTT.

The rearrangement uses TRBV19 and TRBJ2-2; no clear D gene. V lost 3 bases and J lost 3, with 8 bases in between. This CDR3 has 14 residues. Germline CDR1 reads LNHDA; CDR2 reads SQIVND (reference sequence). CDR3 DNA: TGTGCCAGTAGTATCCTGTCCTACACCGGGGAGCTGTTTTTT. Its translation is CASSILSYTGELFF.

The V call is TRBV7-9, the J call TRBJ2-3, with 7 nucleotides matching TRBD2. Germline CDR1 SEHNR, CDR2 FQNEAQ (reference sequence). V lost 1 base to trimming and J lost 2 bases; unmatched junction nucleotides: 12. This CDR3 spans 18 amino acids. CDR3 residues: CASSLGETSALSTDTQYF. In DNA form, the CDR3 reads TGTGCCAGCAGCTTAGGGGAAACTAGCGCCCTTTCCACAGATACGCAGTATTTT.

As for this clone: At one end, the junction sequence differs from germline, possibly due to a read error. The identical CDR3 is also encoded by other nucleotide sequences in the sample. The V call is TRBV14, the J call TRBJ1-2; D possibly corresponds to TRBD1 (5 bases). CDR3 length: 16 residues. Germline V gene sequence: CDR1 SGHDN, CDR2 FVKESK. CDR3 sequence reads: CASSQDLAGTLYGYTF. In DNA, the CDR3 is TGTGCTAGCAGCCAAGATCTGGCCGGGACTCTTTATGGCTACACCTTC. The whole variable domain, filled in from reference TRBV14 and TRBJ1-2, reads EAGVTQFPSHSVIEKGQTVTLRCDPISGHDNLYWYRRVMGKEIKFLLHFVKESKQDESGMPNNRFLAERTGGTYSTLKVQPAELEDSGVYFCASSQDLAGTLYGYTFGSGTRLTVV.

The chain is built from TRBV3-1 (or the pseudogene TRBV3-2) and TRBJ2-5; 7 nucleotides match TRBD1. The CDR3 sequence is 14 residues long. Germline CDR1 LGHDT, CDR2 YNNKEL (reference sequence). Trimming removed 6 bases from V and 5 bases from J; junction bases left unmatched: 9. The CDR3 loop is CASSLLGGGETQYF. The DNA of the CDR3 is TGTGCCAGCAGTCTTCTAGGGGGCGGGGAGACCCAGTACTTC.

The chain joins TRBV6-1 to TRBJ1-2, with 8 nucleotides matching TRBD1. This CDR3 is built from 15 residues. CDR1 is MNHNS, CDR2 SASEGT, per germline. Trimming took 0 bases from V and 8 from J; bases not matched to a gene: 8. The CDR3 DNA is TGTGCCAGCAGTGAAGCGGTAACAGGGGGTTTGGGCTACACCTTC. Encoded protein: CASSEAVTGGLGYTF.

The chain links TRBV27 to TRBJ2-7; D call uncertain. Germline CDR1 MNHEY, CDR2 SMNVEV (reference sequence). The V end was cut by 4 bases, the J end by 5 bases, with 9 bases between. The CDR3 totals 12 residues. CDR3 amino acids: CASSSRVNEQYF. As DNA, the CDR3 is TGTGCCAGCAGTTCCCGGGTAAACGAGCAGTACTTC.

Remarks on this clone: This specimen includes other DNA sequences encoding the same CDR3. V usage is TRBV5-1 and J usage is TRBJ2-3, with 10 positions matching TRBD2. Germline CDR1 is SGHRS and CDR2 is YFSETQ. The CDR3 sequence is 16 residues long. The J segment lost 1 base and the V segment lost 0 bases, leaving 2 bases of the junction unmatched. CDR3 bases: TGCGCCAGCAGCTTGGTGCTAGCGGGAGGCACAGATACGCAGTATTTT. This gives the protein CASSLVLAGGTDTQYF.

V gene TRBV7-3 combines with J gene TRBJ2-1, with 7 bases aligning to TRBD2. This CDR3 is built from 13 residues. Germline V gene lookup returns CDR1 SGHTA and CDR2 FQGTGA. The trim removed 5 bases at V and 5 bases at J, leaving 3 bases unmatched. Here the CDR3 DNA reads TGTGCCAGCAGCGACAGCGGGGACAATGAGCAGTTCTTC. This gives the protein CASSDSGDNEQFF.

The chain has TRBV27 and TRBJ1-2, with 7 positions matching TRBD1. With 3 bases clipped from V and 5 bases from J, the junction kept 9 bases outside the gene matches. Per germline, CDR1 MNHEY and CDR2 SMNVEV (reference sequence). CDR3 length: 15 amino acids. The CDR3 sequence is CASSFWGQKNYGYTF. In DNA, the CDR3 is TGTGCCAGCAGTTTTTGGGGACAGAAAAATTATGGCTACACCTTC.

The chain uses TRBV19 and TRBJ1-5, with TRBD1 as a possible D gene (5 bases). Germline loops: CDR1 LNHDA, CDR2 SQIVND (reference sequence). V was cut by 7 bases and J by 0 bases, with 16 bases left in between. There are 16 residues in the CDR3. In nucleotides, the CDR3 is TGTGCCAGTACCCCATGGCAGGGCAGTAGCAATCAGCCCCAGCATTTT. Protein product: CASTPWQGSSNQPQHF. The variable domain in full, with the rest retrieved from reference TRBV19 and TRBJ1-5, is DGGITQSPKYLFRKEGQNVTLSCEQNLNHDAMYWYRQDPGQGLRLIYYSQIVNDFQKGDIAEGYSVSREKKESFPLTVTSAQKNPTAFYLCASTPWQGSSNQPQHFGDGTRLSIL.

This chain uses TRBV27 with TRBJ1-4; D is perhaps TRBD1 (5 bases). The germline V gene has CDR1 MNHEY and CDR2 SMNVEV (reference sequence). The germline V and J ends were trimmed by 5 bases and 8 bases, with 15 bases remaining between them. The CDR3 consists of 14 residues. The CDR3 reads CASSARGGREKLFF. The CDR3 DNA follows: TGTGCCAGCAGTGCCCGGGGGGGAAGGGAAAAACTGTTTTTT.

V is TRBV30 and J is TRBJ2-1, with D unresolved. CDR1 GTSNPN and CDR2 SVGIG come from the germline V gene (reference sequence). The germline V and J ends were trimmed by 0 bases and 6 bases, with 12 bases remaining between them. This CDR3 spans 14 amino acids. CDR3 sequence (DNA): TGTGCCTGGAGTGTATCAGGATTTACCAATGAGCAGTTCTTC. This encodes CAWSVSGFTNEQFF.

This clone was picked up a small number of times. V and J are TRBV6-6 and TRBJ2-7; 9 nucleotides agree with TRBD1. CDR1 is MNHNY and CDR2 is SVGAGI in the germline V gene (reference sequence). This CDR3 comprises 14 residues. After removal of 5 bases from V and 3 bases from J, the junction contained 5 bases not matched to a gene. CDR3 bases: TGTGCCAGCAGTGACCGGACAGGGGACTACGAGCAGTACTTC. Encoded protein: CASSDRTGDYEQYF.

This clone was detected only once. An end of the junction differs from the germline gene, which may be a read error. CDR3 bases: TGTGCTAGCAGCTTGGAAGCGGGAGGGCTTGAGACCCAGTACTTC. Protein sequence: CASSLEAGGLETQYF. This chain links TRBV7-7 with TRBJ2-5, with 10 bases fitting TRBD2. The length of the CDR3 is 15 residues. The germline V gene encodes CDR1 SSHAT and CDR2 FNYEAQ (reference sequence).

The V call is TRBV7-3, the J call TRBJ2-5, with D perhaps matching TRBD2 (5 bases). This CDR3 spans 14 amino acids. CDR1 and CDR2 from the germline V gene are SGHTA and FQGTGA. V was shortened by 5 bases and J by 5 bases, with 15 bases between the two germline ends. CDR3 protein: CASSHQAGRETQYF. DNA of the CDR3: TGTGCCAGCAGCCACCAGGCGGGTAGGGAGACCCAGTACTTC.

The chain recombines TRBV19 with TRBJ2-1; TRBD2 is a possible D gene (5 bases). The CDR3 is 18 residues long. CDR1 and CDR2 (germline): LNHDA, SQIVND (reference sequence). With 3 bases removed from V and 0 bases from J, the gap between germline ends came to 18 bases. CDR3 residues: CASSIQPWSSLSYNEQFF. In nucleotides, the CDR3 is TGTGCCAGTAGTATCCAGCCCTGGTCTAGCCTCTCCTACAATGAGCAGTTCTTC.

The CDR3 loop reads CASRVQGTGNTIYF. In DNA, the CDR3 is TGTGCCAGCAGGGTTCAGGGGACTGGAAACACCATATATTTT. The chain couples TRBV5-6 to TRBJ1-3, with D possibly matching TRBD1 (6 bases). Per germline, CDR1 SGHDT and CDR2 YYEEEE. V lost 5 bases and J 2 bases, leaving 11 bases between the germline ends. This CDR3 has 14 amino acids.

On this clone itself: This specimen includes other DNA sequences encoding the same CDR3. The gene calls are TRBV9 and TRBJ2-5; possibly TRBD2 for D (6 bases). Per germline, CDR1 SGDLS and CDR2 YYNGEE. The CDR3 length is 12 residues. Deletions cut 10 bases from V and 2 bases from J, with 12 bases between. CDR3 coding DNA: TGTGCCTCCTCGCGGGGTCAAGAGACCCAGTACTTC. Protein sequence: CASSRGQETQYF.

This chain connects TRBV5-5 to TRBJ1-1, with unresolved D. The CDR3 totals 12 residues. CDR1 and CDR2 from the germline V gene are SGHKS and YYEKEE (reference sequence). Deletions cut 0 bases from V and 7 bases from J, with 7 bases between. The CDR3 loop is CASSLAGYEAFF. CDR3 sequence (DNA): TGTGCCAGCAGCTTGGCCGGGTATGAAGCTTTCTTT.

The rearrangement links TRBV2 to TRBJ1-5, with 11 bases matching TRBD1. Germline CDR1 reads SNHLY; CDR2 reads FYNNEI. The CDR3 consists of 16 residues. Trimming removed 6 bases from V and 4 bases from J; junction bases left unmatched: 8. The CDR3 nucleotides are TGTGCCAGCAGGGACGGGACAGGGGGTTTGAATCAGCCCCAGCATTTT. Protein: CASRDGTGGLNQPQHF.